The 25 T cell receptor beta chains below all came from one sample that was sequenced in a study of post-analysis software for immune sequencing data. Study conclusions and caveats: Included in a set of 5 or 6 TRBV segments more frequent in patients than controls were TRBV5-6, TRBV5-1 and TRBV20-1.

TCR beta cDNA libraries included unique molecular identifiers. Via MiXCR, TCRdb re-called the PCR reads, giving one row per CDR3 protein. This table has fewer than 850,000 distinct CDR3 sequences, just under 30% appearing once. These receptors have no identified antigens. Sequencing used blood. These receptors were taken from a girl between 10 and 17 years old with multiple sclerosis.

This clonotype was seen more than once but under ten times. The chain links TRBV28 to TRBJ2-7; perhaps TRBD2 as D (6 bases). The germline gives CDR1 MDHEN, CDR2 SYDVKM. V lost 10 bases and J 2 bases, leaving 12 bases between the germline ends. The CDR3 contains 12 residues. CDR3 sequence: CATGGAPYEQYF. The DNA of the CDR3 is TGTGCCACCGGGGGAGCACCCTACGAGCAGTACTTC.

This clonotype was recorded many times. The chain has TRBV15 and TRBJ2-7, with D possibly TRBD2 on 6 matching bases. With 0 bases removed from V and 1 base from J, the gap between germline ends came to 19 bases. Germline-derived CDR1 and CDR2 are LNHNV and YYDKDF (reference sequence). The CDR3 loop spans 18 amino acids. The CDR3 DNA is TGTGCCACCAGCAGAGAGATTTCTGCGGGATCCTCATCCTACGAGCAGTACTTC. This gives the protein CATSREISAGSSSYEQYF.

This sequence joins TRBV27 and TRBJ2-1, with D uncertain. Germline V gene sequence: CDR1 MNHEY, CDR2 SMNVEV (reference sequence). Trimming cost V 4 bases and J 3 bases, with 13 bases left between them. CDR3 length: 15 amino acids. Here the CDR3 reads CASSSYELNYNEQFF. The CDR3 DNA reads as TGTGCCAGCAGTTCATACGAACTTAACTACAATGAGCAGTTCTTC.

The chain joins TRBV12-3 or TRBV12-4 to TRBJ2-5, with 8 bases matching TRBD1. V shed 3 bases, J shed 4 bases, and the junction held 7 bases outside the gene matches. The CDR3 is made up of 15 amino acids. In DNA, the CDR3 is TGTGCCAGCAGTTTGGCCAGGGGGCTTGGAGAGACCCAGTACTTC. Its protein product is CASSLARGLGETQYF.

This clonotype was seen only a few times. The V gene is TRBV27, the J gene TRBJ2-3; D might be TRBD1 (6 bases). CDR1 and CDR2 from the germline V gene are MNHEY and SMNVEV (reference sequence). The V and J ends lost 5 bases and 6 bases respectively, with 12 bases between them. The CDR3 is made up of 13 amino acids. The CDR3: CASSRQGRDTQYF. The CDR3 DNA is TGTGCCAGCAGTAGGCAGGGGCGGGATACGCAGTATTTT.

This clonotype was counted a few times. The chain combines TRBV15 with TRBJ2-1; 13 positions agree with TRBD2. CDR1 and CDR2 (germline): LNHNV, YYDKDF (reference sequence). CDR3 size: 14 residues. The ends lost 7 bases at V and 6 bases at J; junction bases unmatched: 3. CDR3 amino acids: CATKLAGGLNEQFF. In DNA, the CDR3 is TGTGCCACCAAACTAGCGGGAGGGCTCAATGAGCAGTTCTTC.

This clonotype was seen more than once but under ten times. The chain employs TRBV6-6 and TRBJ1-5; TRBD1 aligns across 11 bases. In germline, CDR1 is MNHNY, CDR2 SVGAGI (reference sequence). With 7 bases clipped from V and 2 bases from J, the junction kept 7 bases outside the gene matches. This CDR3 region has 16 residues. CDR3 sequence reads: CASTAGQGARNQPQHF. CDR3 nucleotides: TGTGCCAGCACCGCTGGACAGGGGGCTCGCAATCAGCCCCAGCATTTT.

The rearrangement joins TRBV29-1 to TRBJ1-2; possibly TRBD1 for D (5 bases). The CDR3 length is 13 residues. V gave up 6 bases and J gave up 3 bases, with 14 bases separating them. Germline V CDR1 and CDR2: SQVTM, ANQGSEA. CDR3: CSVPDGGDYGYTF. In DNA, the CDR3 is TGCAGCGTCCCGGACGGGGGTGACTATGGCTACACCTTC. The whole variable domain, filled in from reference TRBV29-1 and TRBJ1-2, reads SAVISQKPSRDICQRGTSLTIQCQVDSQVTMMFWYRQQPGQSLTLIATANQGSEATYESGFVIDKFPISRPNLTFSTLTVSNMSPEDSSIYLCSVPDGGDYGYTFGSGTRLTVV.

This clonotype was detected a few times. The chain is built from TRBV4-3 and TRBJ2-6; no definite D call. The V end lost 0 bases, the J end lost 4 bases, and 16 bases lay between the germline ends. This CDR3 region has 18 residues. Per germline, CDR1 LGHNA and CDR2 YSLEER. The CDR3 nucleotides read TGCGCCAGCAGCCAAGATACTTTGCAGGCGACCGGGGCCAACGTCCTGACTTTC. Protein product: CASSQDTLQATGANVLTF.

V and J are TRBV20-1 and TRBJ2-3; 14 bases are a match to TRBD2. Germline values: CDR1 DFQATT, CDR2 SNEGSKA (reference sequence). V gave up 2 bases and J gave up 6 bases; unmatched junction bases: 1. The CDR3 contains 14 residues. CDR3 amino acids: CSARRLAGGDTQYF. In DNA form, the CDR3 reads TGCAGTGCTAGACGACTAGCGGGAGGGGATACGCAGTATTTT.

This clonotype was recorded a few times. The chain carries TRBV7-8 and TRBJ2-3, with 9 bases that match TRBD2. The germline gives CDR1 SGHVS, CDR2 FQNEAQ. V lost 3 bases to trimming and J lost 5 bases; unmatched junction nucleotides: 6. This CDR3 is built from 15 residues. CDR3 DNA: TGTGCCAGCAGCTTTAGACTAGCGGTAGGAGATACGCAGTATTTT. It codes for CASSFRLAVGDTQYF.

The rearrangement uses TRBV12-3 or TRBV12-4 and TRBJ1-4, with TRBD1 identical over 10 bases. V shed 5 bases and J 9 bases; nucleotides not matched to a gene: 9. The CDR3 loop spans 15 amino acids. DNA of the CDR3: TGTGCCAGCAGTACCGGACAGGGGGAAAAGAAAAAACTGTTTTTT. Protein product: CASSTGQGEKKKLFF.

V is TRBV11-2 and J is TRBJ2-3; D remains unclear. The CDR3 length is 14 residues. V shed 5 bases and J shed 2 bases, with 11 bases lying between them. CDR1 is SGHAT and CDR2 is FQNNGV in the germline V gene. The CDR3 is CASSPTYHTDTQYF. The DNA of the CDR3 is TGTGCCAGCAGCCCGACCTATCACACAGATACGCAGTATTTT.

This chain connects TRBV20-1 to TRBJ2-3, with D perhaps matching TRBD2 (5 bases). CDR3 length equals 16 residues. Trimming shortened V by 5 bases and J by 2 bases, and 20 bases separated the two germline ends. The germline V gene has CDR1 DFQATT and CDR2 SNEGSKA (reference sequence). The DNA of the CDR3 is TGCAGTGCTTGCCTCACGGGGTCTCACCCCACAGATACGCAGTATTTT. As protein: CSACLTGSHPTDTQYF.

The chain employs TRBV6-5 and TRBJ2-3; 7 positions match TRBD1. This CDR3 is built from 17 residues. Germline loops: CDR1 MNHEY, CDR2 SVGAGI. With 2 bases clipped from V and 1 base from J, the junction kept 9 bases outside the gene matches. The DNA for the CDR3 is TGTGCCAGCAGTTACCGACCAGGGGGATGGGGCACAGATACGCAGTATTTT. Translation: CASSYRPGGWGTDTQYF.

With respect to this clonotype: One junction end disagrees with the germline gene, perhaps due to a read error. This CDR3 reads CSGDSGPSSYIEQFF. In DNA, the CDR3 is TGCAGCGGGGACTCTGGACCCTCAAGTTACATTGAGCAGTTCTTC. The genes are TRBV29-1 and TRBJ2-1; weak D call: TRBD2 (6 bases). Germline V gene data show CDR1 as SQVTM and CDR2 as ANQGSEA. The length of the CDR3 is 15 residues.

The chain uses TRBV20-1 and TRBJ2-7; the D gene is possibly TRBD1 (5 bases). The CDR3 spans 13 residues. The V end lost 3 bases, the J end lost 3 bases, and 12 bases lay between the germline ends. Germline-derived CDR1 and CDR2 are DFQATT and SNEGSKA (reference sequence). Here the CDR3 reads CSASRTSNYEQYF. The CDR3 DNA is TGCAGTGCTAGTAGGACATCAAACTACGAGCAGTACTTC.

This clonotype was detected many times. The V and J genes are TRBV7-2 and TRBJ2-5; 14 bases are a match to TRBD2. V dropped 8 bases and J dropped 5; count of bases not matched to a gene: 1. The germline V gene encodes CDR1 SGHTA and CDR2 FQGNSA. CDR3 length: 13 amino acids. CDR3 in amino acids: CASRLAGGETQYF. The CDR3 DNA reads as TGTGCCAGCCGACTAGCGGGAGGGGAGACCCAGTACTTC.

The rearrangement uses TRBV19 and TRBJ2-1; possibly TRBD2 for D (6 bases). In germline, CDR1 is LNHDA, CDR2 SQIVND (reference sequence). V was cut by 6 bases and J by 1 base, with 22 bases left in between. The CDR3 is 18 amino acids. CDR3 sequence (DNA): TGTGCCAGTAGCTCTACCCTTGGGAGCGGGTCGTCCTACAATGAGCAGTTCTTC. The encoded protein is CASSSTLGSGSSYNEQFF.

The CDR3 reads CSAQTGVDYGYTF. CDR3 sequence (DNA): TGCAGTGCTCAGACAGGGGTGGACTATGGCTACACCTTC. The rearrangement links TRBV20-1 to TRBJ1-2; 8 bases fit TRBD1. The V segment lost 5 bases and the J segment 3 bases; nucleotides outside the gene matches: 5. Germline lookup yields CDR1 DFQATT and CDR2 SNEGSKA (reference sequence). This CDR3 has 13 residues.

This clonotype was counted a few times. A much more abundant neighbour one base away suggests this may be a read error. The chain links TRBV10-3 to TRBJ2-7, with D hard to call. The CDR3 runs to 11 residues. Trimming shortened V by 3 bases and J by 0 bases, and 0 bases separated the two germline ends. The V gene's germline CDR1 is ENHRY and CDR2 SYGVKD. CDR3 DNA: TGTGCCATCAGTGACTCCTACGAGCAGTACTTC. It translates to CAISDSYEQYF.

This chain connects TRBV9 to TRBJ2-2; D possibly uses TRBD1 or TRBD2 (5 bases each). V shed 6 bases and J shed 7 bases, with 19 bases lying between them. This CDR3 is 15 amino acids long. Germline V gene sequence: CDR1 SGDLS, CDR2 YYNGEE. The CDR3 loop is CASTRDLGTVGELFF. Here the CDR3 DNA reads TGTGCCAGCACCCGGGACCTAGGAACCGTCGGGGAGCTGTTTTTT.

This clonotype was detected a few times. In DNA, the CDR3 is TGTGCCAGCAGTAAAGGACAGGGGTTACGAGAGACCCAGTACTTC. It yields the protein CASSKGQGLRETQYF. The chain employs TRBV2 and TRBJ2-5; 9 nucleotides match TRBD1. This CDR3 has 15 residues. V was pared by 5 bases and J by 4 bases, with 8 bases of the junction left unmatched. Germline V lookup: CDR1 SNHLY, CDR2 FYNNEI. The variable domain in full, with the rest retrieved from reference TRBV2 and TRBJ2-5, is EPEVTQTPSHQVTQMGQEVILRCVPISNHLYFYWYRQILGQKVEFLVSFYNNEISEKSEIFDDQFSVERPDGSNFTLKIRSTKLEDSAMYFCASSKGQGLRETQYFGPGTRLLVL.

This clonotype came up a few times. This chain joins TRBV13 and TRBJ2-7; tentative D call: TRBD2 (6 bases). Germline CDR1 is PRHDT and CDR2 is FYEKMQ (reference sequence). The CDR3 is 14 amino acids. Trimming stripped 6 bases from V and 0 bases from J, with 12 bases between. The CDR3 DNA reads as TGTGCCAGCAGATCGCGGGATAACTCCTACGAGCAGTACTTC. Its protein product is CASRSRDNSYEQYF.

J is TRBJ2-3 and V is TRBV20-1; D remains ambiguous. CDR3 size: 12 residues. Germline values: CDR1 DFQATT, CDR2 SNEGSKA (reference sequence). V was clipped by 6 bases and J by 2 bases, with 9 bases between them. DNA for the CDR3: TGCAGTGCCCCGATGGCCACAGATACGCAGTATTTT. Translation: CSAPMATDTQYF.